The 12 T cell receptor beta chains below all came from one sample that was sequenced in a study of T cells after yellow fever vaccination. TCRdb itself ran the 5' RACE reads through MiXCR, one entry per CDR3 protein. The table records approximately 510,000 distinct CDR3 sequences, 20% to 25% of them present only once. The sample here was PBMCs, taken 21 days after the first yellow fever vaccination. These receptors were taken from a man aged 18 to 30 who received the YFV17D yellow fever vaccine.

This clonotype was counted a few times. V usage is TRBV4-3 and J usage is TRBJ2-1, with 12 bases identical to TRBD2. CDR3 size: 16 residues. V gave up 2 bases and J gave up 5 bases; unmatched junction bases: 4. Germline V gives CDR1 LGHNA, CDR2 YSLEER. The CDR3 DNA sequence: TGCGCCAGCAGCCAACTAGCGGGGGGGTCCAACAATGAGCAGTTCTTC. Its protein product is CASSQLAGGSNNEQFF.

This clonotype has just a few counts. This sequence joins TRBV20-1 and TRBJ1-5, with D perhaps TRBD1 (5 bases). V gave up 3 bases and J gave up 2 bases, with 11 bases separating them. Per the germline V gene, CDR1 is DFQATT and CDR2 is SNEGSKA (reference sequence). The length of the CDR3 is 14 residues. Here the CDR3 reads CSASRDGRNQPQHF. The CDR3 nucleotides are TGCAGTGCTAGCCGGGACGGCCGCAATCAGCCCCAGCATTTT.

This clonotype was detected a few times. The chain recombines TRBV7-2 with TRBJ2-4, with D perhaps TRBD2 (5 bases). CDR1 and CDR2 (germline): SGHTA, FQGNSA. The CDR3 contains 16 residues. V was cut by 1 base and J by 6 bases, with 16 bases left in between. Here the CDR3 reads CASSLGGERLGNIQYF. The CDR3 bases are TGTGCCAGCAGCTTAGGAGGAGAGCGGCTAGGAAACATTCAGTACTTC.

This clonotype was counted a few times. The chain carries TRBV7-3 and TRBJ2-1, with D possibly being TRBD1 (6 bases). Germline CDR1 is SGHTA and CDR2 is FQGTGA. CDR3 size: 15 residues. Trimming took off 4 bases at V and 9 bases at J, with 19 bases between the two ends. CDR3 sequence: CASSSWGHFSGEQFF. The CDR3 nucleotides are TGTGCCAGCAGCTCATGGGGACACTTTTCGGGTGAGCAGTTCTTC.

The CDR3 protein is CASSDGTGDNYGYTF. The CDR3 DNA sequence: TGCGCCAGCAGCGACGGGACAGGGGACAACTATGGCTACACCTTC. The chain recombines TRBV5-1 with TRBJ1-2, with 10 bases fitting TRBD1. CDR3 length: 15 residues. V lost 4 bases, J lost 2 bases, and 5 bases stayed unmatched. CDR1 SGHRS and CDR2 YFSETQ come from the germline V gene.

This chain joins TRBV4-1 and TRBJ2-5; D not resolved. Trimming stripped 2 bases from V and 4 bases from J, with 17 bases between. The germline V gene encodes CDR1 MGHRA and CDR2 YSYEKL. The CDR3 sequence is 16 residues long. The CDR3 spells CASSQRPPPGRETQYF. Written as DNA, the CDR3 is TGCGCCAGCAGCCAACGACCCCCTCCGGGTCGAGAGACCCAGTACTTC.

This chain joins TRBV2 and TRBJ1-6; D gene uncertain. Trimming shortened V by 6 bases and J by 6 bases, and 6 bases separated the two germline ends. The CDR3 sequence is 12 residues long. Per the germline V gene, CDR1 is SNHLY and CDR2 is FYNNEI. The CDR3 DNA reads TGTGCCAGCAGAAAAAGTAATTCACCCCTCCACTTT. As protein: CASRKSNSPLHF.

This clonotype was detected only a few times. V is TRBV4-3 and J is TRBJ1-4; weak D call: TRBD1 (6 bases). This CDR3 contains 16 residues. The germline V and J ends were trimmed by 0 bases and 4 bases, with 12 bases remaining between them. Germline V gene sequence: CDR1 LGHNA, CDR2 YSLEER. This CDR3 reads CASSQEAGQINEKLFF. CDR3 DNA: TGCGCCAGCAGCCAAGAGGCCGGACAGATTAATGAAAAACTGTTTTTT.

V gene TRBV4-3 combines with J gene TRBJ1-1; D remains ambiguous. Germline-derived CDR1 and CDR2 are LGHNA and YSLEER. Trimming took off 0 bases at V and 11 bases at J, with 13 bases between the two ends. The CDR3 length is 13 residues. The CDR3 spells CASSQDRTVPAFF. The CDR3 DNA follows: TGCGCCAGCAGCCAAGACCGGACCGTGCCGGCTTTCTTT.

The sample holds a few counts of this clonotype. The V and J genes are TRBV12-3 or TRBV12-4 and TRBJ2-7; 9 bases map to TRBD1. The CDR3 contains 14 residues. V lost 4 bases, J lost 3 bases, and 4 bases stayed unmatched. The CDR3 spells CASSWGTGLYEQYF. CDR3 nucleotides: TGTGCCAGCAGTTGGGGGACAGGGCTCTACGAGCAGTACTTC.

The CDR3 loop is CASSPGTVYQETQYF. The CDR3 coding sequence is TGTGCCAGCTCACCAGGGACGGTGTACCAAGAGACCCAGTACTTC. The rearrangement links TRBV18 to TRBJ2-5; D is tentatively TRBD1 or TRBD2 (5 bases each). The V and J ends lost 2 bases and 0 bases respectively, with 10 bases between them. Germline V gene data show CDR1 as KGHSH and CDR2 as LQKENI. CDR3 length equals 15 residues.

This clonotype showed up just a few times. This chain joins TRBV4-1 and TRBJ1-2, with D perhaps TRBD1 (6 bases). Germline values: CDR1 MGHRA, CDR2 YSYEKL. V lost 8 bases to trimming and J lost 3 bases, with 7 bases between them. CDR3 length: 11 residues. CDR3 residues: CASQGYYGYTF. CDR3 DNA: TGCGCCAGCCAGGGGTACTATGGCTACACCTTC.